The 10 T cell receptor beta chains presented below share a single source sample, sequenced in a study of blood T cell repertoires in COVID-19. TCRdb's copy holds only in-frame clones and misses some; the assay was immunoSEQ multiplex PCR. This sample has under 300,000 clones, with around 86% found just once. Source material: PBMCs or T cells enriched from blood (not recorded which). The receptors stem from a woman in her 50s who had recovered from COVID-19.

The count of this clone is one. The rearrangement uses TRBV28 and TRBJ2-7, with 7 nucleotides matching TRBD1. Germline CDR1 reads MDHEN; CDR2 reads SYDVKM. This CDR3 comprises 17 residues. After removal of 2 bases from V and 2 bases from J, the junction contained 12 bases not matched to a gene. The CDR3 DNA reads TGTGCCAGCAGTTTAAGGGGGCTGGGGCAGGGGGCCTACGAGCAGTACTTC. Amino acids: CASSLRGLGQGAYEQYF. Combining the CDR3 with reference TRBV28 and TRBJ2-7 gives the whole variable domain DVKVTQSSRYLVKRTGEKVFLECVQDMDHENMFWYRQDPGLGLRLIYFSYDVKMKEKGDIPEGYSVSREKKERFSLILESASTNQTSMYLCASSLRGLGQGAYEQYFGPGTRLTVT.

J is TRBJ1-1 and V is TRBV3-1 (or the pseudogene TRBV3-2), with 11 bases fitting TRBD1. Germline trimming cut 4 bases from V and 6 bases from J; bases unmatched to any gene: 4. The CDR3 spans 14 residues. Germline CDR1 reads LGHDT; CDR2 reads YNNKEL (reference sequence). In nucleotides, the CDR3 is TGTGCCAGCAGCCCCGGGACAGGGGGATCTGAAGCTTTCTTT. Encoded protein: CASSPGTGGSEAFF.

The V gene is TRBV28, the J gene TRBJ1-2; D ambiguous. CDR1 MDHEN and CDR2 SYDVKM come from the germline V gene. Trimming took 5 bases from V and 9 from J, leaving 10 bases between them. CDR3 size: 11 residues. The CDR3 DNA is TGTGCCAGCAGTCGAGGATCGCGCTACACCTTC. Encoded protein: CASSRGSRYTF.

The chain has TRBV6-2 or TRBV6-3 and TRBJ1-3; 7 bases align to TRBD1. After removal of 5 bases from V and 5 bases from J, the junction contained 3 bases not matched to a gene. Germline V CDR1 and CDR2: MNHEY, SVGEGT. The CDR3 consists of 13 residues. DNA for the CDR3: TGTGCCAGCAGTGTGGGACAGCGAAACACCATATATTTT. It translates to CASSVGQRNTIYF.

CDR3 nucleotides: TGTGCCAGCAGCCCACAGGAGAACACTGAAGCTTTCTTT. This codes for CASSPQENTEAFF. The chain uses TRBV12-3 or TRBV12-4 and TRBJ1-1; D is perhaps TRBD1 (5 bases). CDR3 length: 13 amino acids. V was pared by 6 bases and J by 1 base, with 9 bases between.

The V and J genes are TRBV7-9 and TRBJ2-3; maybe TRBD2 (6 bases). The ends were cut back, 1 base at V and 2 bases at J, with 16 bases in the middle. The length of the CDR3 is 17 residues. Germline-derived CDR1 and CDR2 are SEHNR and FQNEAQ (reference sequence). The CDR3 here is CASSLVAVGGATDTQYF. The CDR3 nucleotides are TGTGCCAGCAGCTTAGTTGCAGTCGGCGGGGCCACAGATACGCAGTATTTT.

J is TRBJ2-3 and V is TRBV28; TRBD2 agrees at 8 bases. The germline V gene encodes CDR1 MDHEN and CDR2 SYDVKM. Losses at the gene ends were 6 bases for V and 4 bases for J; bases not matched to a gene: 24. The CDR3 totals 20 residues. In DNA, the CDR3 is TGTGCCAGCAGGGGTGAGATGGGCCCTAGACGCGGGACTAGGGCAGATACGCAGTATTTT. This encodes CASRGEMGPRRGTRADTQYF. Full variable domain (missing parts from reference TRBV28 and TRBJ2-3): DVKVTQSSRYLVKRTGEKVFLECVQDMDHENMFWYRQDPGLGLRLIYFSYDVKMKEKGDIPEGYSVSREKKERFSLILESASTNQTSMYLCASRGEMGPRRGTRADTQYFGPGTRLTVL.

CDR3: CAWSVLGAPGNTIYF. The CDR3 bases are TGTGCCTGGAGTGTCCTAGGGGCCCCTGGAAACACCATATATTTT. The V gene is TRBV30, the J gene TRBJ1-3; the D gene is possibly TRBD1 (5 bases). Trimming left V 0 bases short and J 2 bases short, with 11 bases between. This CDR3 has 15 residues. CDR1 is GTSNPN and CDR2 is SVGIG in the germline V gene (reference sequence).

This clone was detected only once. The chain joins TRBV5-1 to TRBJ2-2; 7 bases are a match to TRBD2. The CDR3 is made up of 17 amino acids. Germline CDR1 reads SGHRS; CDR2 reads YFSETQ. Trimming at V came to 3 bases and at J to 4 bases, leaving 12 bases not matched to a gene. The CDR3, as DNA: TGCGCCAGCAGCTCCGACGTGGCGGGAGTTACCACCGGGGAGCTGTTTTTT. It encodes CASSSDVAGVTTGELFF.

This chain joins TRBV28 and TRBJ2-1; 12 nucleotides align to TRBD2. V dropped 3 bases and J dropped 3; count of bases not matched to a gene: 12. This CDR3 comprises 19 residues. CDR1 and CDR2 from the germline V gene are MDHEN and SYDVKM. CDR3 DNA sequence: TGTGCCAGCAGTTTCAATGGCCAGACTAGCGGGAGTATCTACAATGAGCAGTTCTTC. This translates into CASSFNGQTSGSIYNEQFF.